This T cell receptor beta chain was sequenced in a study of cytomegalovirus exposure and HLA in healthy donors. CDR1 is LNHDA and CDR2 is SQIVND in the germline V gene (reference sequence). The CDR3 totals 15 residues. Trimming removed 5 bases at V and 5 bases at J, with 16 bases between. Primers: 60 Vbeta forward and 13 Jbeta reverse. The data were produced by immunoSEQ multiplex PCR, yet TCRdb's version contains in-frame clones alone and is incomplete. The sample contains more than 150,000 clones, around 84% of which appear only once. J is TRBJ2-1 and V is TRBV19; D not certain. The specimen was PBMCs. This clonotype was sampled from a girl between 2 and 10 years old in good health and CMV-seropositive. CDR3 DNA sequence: TGTGCCAGTAGTTCACTTAAAGACCGGGACAATGAGCAGTTCTTC. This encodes CASSSLKDRDNEQFF.